Listed here are 21 T cell receptor beta chains from one sample, sequenced in a study of blood T cell repertoires in COVID-19. Clones were read by immunoSEQ multiplex PCR, and TCRdb kept only the in-frame ones, dropping some. The sample yields about 110,000 clones, over 75% seen once. The sequenced sample was peripheral blood. The receptor set was obtained from a human donor in a cohort sampled during active COVID-19.

This chain connects TRBV28 to TRBJ2-3; tentative D call: TRBD2 (7 bases). Trimming cost V 8 bases and J 2 bases, with 11 bases left between them. This CDR3 spans 13 amino acids. Per the germline V gene, CDR1 is MDHEN and CDR2 is SYDVKM. The CDR3 region is CASEGGITDTQYF. The DNA of the CDR3 is TGTGCCAGCGAGGGGGGGATCACAGATACGCAGTATTTT.

V and J are TRBV27 and TRBJ2-7; 9 nucleotides agree with TRBD1. Germline V CDR1 and CDR2: MNHEY, SMNVEV (reference sequence). This CDR3 is 15 amino acids long. Trimming removed 6 bases from V and 4 bases from J; junction bases left unmatched: 10. CDR3: CASRSPGQGIYEQYF. The DNA for the CDR3 is TGTGCCAGCAGGTCCCCGGGACAGGGAATTTACGAGCAGTACTTC.

This clone was seen a single time. This rearrangement joins TRBV5-1 to TRBJ1-6, with no clear D. The CDR3 is 14 residues long. Trimming took off 0 bases at V and 7 bases at J, with 8 bases between the two ends. From germline, CDR1 is SGHRS and CDR2 YFSETQ. The CDR3: CASSLADLNSPLHF. DNA of the CDR3: TGCGCCAGCAGCTTGGCGGACTTGAATTCACCCCTCCACTTT.

This clone was recorded once. The chain is built from TRBV7-2 and TRBJ2-1; 9 bases map to TRBD2. The CDR3 sequence is 15 residues long. CDR1 SGHTA and CDR2 FQGNSA come from the germline V gene. V was pared by 1 base and J by 6 bases, with 4 bases of the junction left unmatched. The DNA of the CDR3 is TGTGCCAGCAGCTTAGAGGGACTAGCCGGCAATGAGCAGTTCTTC. Protein sequence: CASSLEGLAGNEQFF.

This sequence joins TRBV28 and TRBJ2-7; no firm D call. Germline V gene sequence: CDR1 MDHEN, CDR2 SYDVKM. Trimming cost V 8 bases and J 5 bases, with 16 bases left between them. The CDR3 runs 13 residues. The DNA for the CDR3 is TGTGCCAGCGTGGCTACTGCAGGCCACGAGCAGTACTTC. This sequence encodes CASVATAGHEQYF.

The rearrangement uses TRBV9 and TRBJ1-1; 9 nucleotides match TRBD1. The CDR3 covers 15 residues. Trimming removed 3 bases from V and 5 bases from J; junction bases left unmatched: 8. CDR1 is SGDLS and CDR2 is YYNGEE in the germline V gene. DNA for the CDR3: TGTGCCAGCAGCGCGACCGGGACAGGGAGGACTGAAGCTTTCTTT. Translating it yields CASSATGTGRTEAFF. The full variable domain, rest sourced from reference TRBV9 and TRBJ1-1, is DSGVTQTPKHLITATGQRVTLRCSPRSGDLSVYWYQQSLDQGLQFLIQYYNGEERAKGNILERFSAQQFPDLHSELNLSSLELGDSALYFCASSATGTGRTEAFFGQGTRLTVV.

This rearrangement joins TRBV28 to TRBJ2-7; D might be TRBD2 (5 bases). Per the germline V gene, CDR1 is MDHEN and CDR2 is SYDVKM. This CDR3 spans 14 amino acids. V lost 5 bases, J lost 3 bases, and 14 bases lay in between. This CDR3 is CASSPPAEVYEQYF. In DNA, the CDR3 is TGTGCCAGCAGTCCCCCCGCGGAGGTCTACGAGCAGTACTTC.

This clone appeared a single time. The genes are TRBV29-1 and TRBJ2-7; unclear D gene. Trimming took off 6 bases at V and 4 bases at J, with 10 bases between the two ends. The CDR3 spans 11 residues. Germline V gives CDR1 SQVTM, CDR2 ANQGSEA. CDR3 nucleotide sequence: TGCAGCGTCTCGAGTCATTACGAGCAGTACTTC. This codes for CSVSSHYEQYF.

The chain links TRBV7-9 to TRBJ2-2; 7 positions match TRBD2. There are 15 residues in the CDR3. V shed 4 bases and J 6 bases; nucleotides not matched to a gene: 8. Germline values: CDR1 SEHNR, CDR2 FQNEAQ (reference sequence). Here the CDR3 DNA reads TGTGCCAGCAGCTCAGCGGGACTTAGGCCCGGGGAGCTGTTTTTT. As protein: CASSSAGLRPGELFF.

The chain links TRBV19 to TRBJ1-5, with TRBD1 matching over 9 bases. Germline-derived CDR1 and CDR2 are LNHDA and SQIVND (reference sequence). Losses at the gene ends were 6 bases for V and 4 bases for J; bases not matched to a gene: 10. The CDR3 is 16 residues long. The CDR3 sequence is CASSPLDRGRNQPQHF. The DNA for the CDR3 is TGTGCCAGTAGCCCCCTTGACAGGGGGAGAAATCAGCCCCAGCATTTT. Supplemented by reference TRBV19 and TRBJ1-5, the full variable domain reads DGGITQSPKYLFRKEGQNVTLSCEQNLNHDAMYWYRQDPGQGLRLIYYSQIVNDFQKGDIAEGYSVSREKKESFPLTVTSAQKNPTAFYLCASSPLDRGRNQPQHFGDGTRLSIL.

The rearrangement links TRBV2 to TRBJ2-1; 8 bases agree with TRBD2. V was pared by 5 bases and J by 0 bases, with 6 bases of the junction left unmatched. Germline-derived CDR1 and CDR2 are SNHLY and FYNNEI. This CDR3 spans 16 amino acids. The CDR3 region has the DNA TGTGCCAGCAGTCTAATAGCGGGGAGCTCCTACAATGAGCAGTTCTTC. Its translation: CASSLIAGSSYNEQFF.

This chain joins TRBV6-2 or TRBV6-3 and TRBJ2-5; TRBD2 is a possible D gene (6 bases). This CDR3 comprises 12 residues. V was shortened by 2 bases and J by 7 bases, with 8 bases between the two germline ends. The germline CDR1 and CDR2 sequences are MNHEY and SVGEGT. CDR3 nucleotides: TGTGCCAGCAGTTACCCCGGGGGGACCCAGTACTTC. This translates into CASSYPGGTQYF.

The V gene is TRBV10-2, the J gene TRBJ1-1; D is uncertain. The germline V gene has CDR1 WSHSY and CDR2 SAAADI. This CDR3 has 13 amino acids. Between the trimmed V and J ends, which lost 2 bases and 5 bases, there was a span of 9 bases. This CDR3 reads CASSEVRGTEAFF. The DNA for the CDR3 is TGCGCCAGCAGTGAGGTTCGGGGAACTGAAGCTTTCTTT.

The gene calls are TRBV10-2 and TRBJ2-2; D perhaps matches TRBD1 (6 bases). V was trimmed by 6 bases and J by 4 bases, leaving 12 bases between them. Per germline, CDR1 WSHSY and CDR2 SAAADI. There are 14 residues in the CDR3. The CDR3 DNA follows: TGCGCCAGCAGGGGGGACACCCTCACCGGGGAGCTGTTTTTT. Translating gives CASRGDTLTGELFF.

The chain's CDR3 is CASSLSGGGHEQYF. The DNA for the CDR3 is TGTGCCAGCAGCCTCTCTGGAGGAGGGCACGAGCAGTACTTC. The chain recombines TRBV3-1 (or the pseudogene TRBV3-2) with TRBJ2-7; possible D gene TRBD2, 6 bases. The CDR3 covers 14 residues. Trimming left V 4 bases short and J 5 bases short, with 15 bases between. The V gene's germline CDR1 is LGHDT and CDR2 YNNKEL (reference sequence).

The chain links TRBV5-1 to TRBJ1-2; possibly TRBD1 for D (6 bases). The V gene lost 0 bases and the J gene lost 5 bases, with 20 bases spanning the gap. Germline CDR1 reads SGHRS; CDR2 reads YFSETQ. This CDR3 comprises 17 residues. The CDR3 DNA reads TGCGCCAGCAGCTTGGTGCAGGGGAAAATCGATAAATATGGCTACACCTTC. As protein: CASSLVQGKIDKYGYTF.

CDR3 bases: TGCAGCGTTGACAGCGGGGGGCCCAATGAGCAGTTCTTC. It yields the protein CSVDSGGPNEQFF. The J gene is TRBJ2-1, the V gene TRBV29-1; TRBD2 matches 9 bases. V lost 3 bases and J lost 6; bases outside the gene matches: 3. Germline V gives CDR1 SQVTM, CDR2 ANQGSEA. The CDR3 totals 13 residues.

In DNA, the CDR3 is TGTGCCAGCAGTTACTCGTCAGATTGGAGGACTTGGGAGCAGTTCTTC. This codes for CASSYSSDWRTWEQFF. The rearrangement joins TRBV6-2 or TRBV6-3 to TRBJ2-1, with D possibly matching TRBD2 (5 bases). This CDR3 has 16 amino acids. Looked up from germline, CDR1 is MNHEY and CDR2 is SVGEGT. Trimming pared 0 bases from V and 10 bases from J, leaving 19 bases between.

The J gene is TRBJ1-2, the V gene TRBV18; 9 positions agree with TRBD1. Germline assignment: CDR1 KGHSH and CDR2 LQKENI. The V and J ends lost 0 bases and 8 bases, in that order; junction bases with no gene match: 7. The CDR3 spans 15 residues. The CDR3 region is CASSPPNGQGYGYTF. In nucleotides, the CDR3 is TGTGCCAGCTCACCACCGAACGGACAGGGGTACGGCTACACCTTC. The full variable domain, rest sourced from reference TRBV18 and TRBJ1-2, is NAGVMQNPRHLVRRRGQEARLRCSPMKGHSHVYWYRQLPEEGLKFMVYLQKENIIDESGMPKERFSAEFPKEGPSILRIQQVVRGDSAAYFCASSPPNGQGYGYTFGSGTRLTVV.

The CDR3 reads CASSGQAYEQYF. The CDR3 DNA reads TGTGCCAGCAGTGGGCAGGCCTACGAGCAGTACTTC. V usage is TRBV2 and J usage is TRBJ2-7; D is unresolved. Germline V lookup: CDR1 SNHLY, CDR2 FYNNEI. The ends were cut back, 4 bases at V and 2 bases at J, with 6 bases in the middle. The CDR3 runs to 12 residues.

This chain links TRBV6-2 or TRBV6-3 with TRBJ2-5, with D uncertain. The V end was cut by 4 bases, the J end by 2 bases, with 5 bases between. CDR3 length: 12 residues. Germline CDR1 reads MNHEY; CDR2 reads SVGEGT. CDR3 loop: CASSSPQETQYF. The DNA for the CDR3 is TGTGCCAGCAGTTCCCCTCAAGAGACCCAGTACTTC.